The rows below give T cell receptor beta chains drawn from one sample of a study of blood T cell repertoires in COVID-19. Assay: immunoSEQ multiplex PCR; the TCRdb copy retains only in-frame clones and omits some. Altogether fewer than 350,000 clones are present, about 89% being singletons, with the ten largest covering approximately 9.7%. The sequenced material came from peripheral blood. These receptors all stem from a man aged 35-49 years with active or convalescent COVID-19. The CDR3 runs from the conserved cysteine through the conserved F or W. D genes are given only for firm matches. For some rows the clone size is stated as once, few or many, or as a class when expanded; others skip it.

>TRBJ2-7|NA|TRBV24-1|TRBD1
TGTGCCACCAGTGATAACAGGGGCTCCTACGAGCAGTACTTC
CATSDNRGSYEQYF
>TRBJ2-2|once|TRBV5-1|TRBD1
TGCGCCAGCAGCTTCGGACAGGGTGCGAACACCGGGGAGCTGTTTTTT
CASSFGQGANTGELFF
>TRBJ1-1|few|TRBV6-2/TRBV6-3|NA
TGTGCCAGCAGTCCGCGTCTGAACACTGAAGCTTTCTTT
CASSPRLNTEAFF
>TRBJ2-7|NA|TRBV28|TRBD1
TGTGCCAGCAGGGCGACAGGGTACGAGCAGTACTTC
CASRATGYEQYF
>TRBJ1-2|NA|TRBV14|NA
TGTGCCAGCAGCCAGGCGACAGGCTATGGCTACACCTTC
CASSQATGYGYTF
>TRBJ1-1|NA|TRBV19|TRBD1
TGTGCCAGTAGTCCCTGGACAGGGGGATTCATCGAAGCTTTCTTT
CASSPWTGGFIEAFF
>TRBJ1-4|NA|TRBV9|NA
TGTGCCAGCAGCGTAGGGACAGCAAATGAAAAACTGTTTTTT
CASSVGTANEKLFF
>TRBJ2-7|NA|TRBV5-1|TRBD1
TGCGCCAGCAGCACGGGACAGGGTCTTGCTTCCTACGAGCAGTACTTC
CASSTGQGLASYEQYF
>TRBJ2-5|NA|TRBV3-1/TRBV3-2|NA
TGTGCCAGCAGCCCGCGGGACCGCGGTACCGGGTTGGAAGAGACCCAGTACTTC
CASSPRDRGTGLEETQYF
>TRBJ2-1|NA|TRBV7-3|NA
TGTGCCAGCAGCGCACAAGGGGGGGCGATAAATGAGCAGTTCTTC
CASSAQGGAINEQFF
>TRBJ1-6|NA|TRBV19|NA
TGTGCCAGTAGTATGGACAGATTCTATAATTCACCCCTCCACTTT
CASSMDRFYNSPLHF
>TRBJ1-1|NA|TRBV27|TRBD1
TGTGCCAGCATAAAGGGGGACAGCCTCCGGAACACTGAAGCTTTCTTT
CASIKGDSLRNTEAFF
>TRBJ2-1|NA|TRBV6-4|TRBD1
TGTGCCAGCAGTTTGACAGGGACCGATGAGCAGTTCTTC
CASSLTGTDEQFF
>TRBJ1-2|NA|TRBV19|TRBD1
TGTGCCAGTAACCCGGGACAGGGATATGGCTACACCTTC
CASNPGQGYGYTF
>TRBJ2-1|once|TRBV5-6|NA
TGTGCCAGCAGCCTCCCCCGCGGGGAGAGTGAGCAGTTCTTC
CASSLPRGESEQFF
>TRBJ1-4|NA|TRBV2|TRBD1
TGTGCCAGTACCTTAAGGGACAGGGGTGAAAAACTGTTTTTT
CASTLRDRGEKLFF
>TRBJ1-3|NA|TRBV10-1|TRBD1
TGCGCCAGCAGGGGACAGTTATGGGATCCGTTCTCTGGAAACACCATATATTTT
CASRGQLWDPFSGNTIYF
>TRBJ2-7|NA|TRBV3-1/TRBV3-2|NA
TGTGCCAGCAGCCACAGCGGATACGAGCAGTACTTC
CASSHSGYEQYF
>TRBJ2-2|NA|TRBV7-3|NA
TGTGCCAGCAGCTTAAATCCAAACACCGGGGAGCTGTTTTTT
CASSLNPNTGELFF
>TRBJ2-7|NA|TRBV18|TRBD1
TGTGCCAGCTCACTCACCGGGACAGCCCCCTACGAGCAGTACTTC
CASSLTGTAPYEQYF
>TRBJ1-5|NA|TRBV27|TRBD1
TGTGCCAGCAGTTCCACTCAGGGGGCTTCTTTCTATCAGCCCCAGCATTTT
CASSSTQGASFYQPQHF
>TRBJ2-7|NA|TRBV28|TRBD1
TGTGCCAGCAGGGGCCGGGACAGGGGAGGGGGCGAGCAGTACTTC
CASRGRDRGGGEQYF
>TRBJ2-2|NA|TRBV30|TRBD2
TGTGCCTGGAGTAGGGTAGCGGGATACGCGAACACCGGGGAGCTGTTTTTT
CAWSRVAGYANTGELFF
>TRBJ1-4|NA|TRBV2|TRBD1
TGTGCCAGCAGTGGGACCGGGACAGGGGGCGTTGCAACTAATGAAAAACTGTTTTTT
CASSGTGTGGVATNEKLFF
>TRBJ2-1|NA|TRBV3-1/TRBV3-2|TRBD2
TGTGCCAGCAGCTGGACTAGCGGGGATAATGAGCAGTTCTTC
CASSWTSGDNEQFF
>TRBJ1-4|NA|TRBV7-9|NA
TGTGCCAGCAGCTTATACAGTAGTGCAACTAATGAAAAACTGTTTTTT
CASSLYSSATNEKLFF
>TRBJ1-1|NA|TRBV10-3|NA
TGTGCCACCCGAAATGAGGGGGTTGCAGGTCAGGCTTTCTTT
CATRNEGVAGQAFF
>TRBJ1-1|NA|TRBV28|TRBD1
TGTGCCAGCACCCTGGGCAGGGGGCGTTCGGTGGCTGAAGCTTTCTTT
CASTLGRGRSVAEAFF
>TRBJ1-1|NA|TRBV5-1|NA
TGCGCCAGCAGCCCGGACAGCCTGAACACTGAAGCTTTCTTT
CASSPDSLNTEAFF
>TRBJ2-7|once|TRBV5-4|TRBD1
TGTGCCAGCAGCGCCGGGACAGGGAGCTACGAGCAGTACTTC
CASSAGTGSYEQYF
>TRBJ1-5|NA|TRBV19|TRBD1
TGTGCCAGTAGTCGCGGACAGGCACCCCCACAGCCCCAGCATTTT
CASSRGQAPPQPQHF
>TRBJ2-7|NA|TRBV11-2|NA
TGTGCCAGCAGCTTAGTGGGACTGTCCTACGAGCAGTACTTC
CASSLVGLSYEQYF
>TRBJ2-1|once|TRBV24-1|TRBD1
TGTGCCACCGGGGACAGGGCACAGCTTTCCTACAATGAGCAGTTCTTC
CATGDRAQLSYNEQFF
>TRBJ1-6|NA|TRBV27|NA
TGTGCCAGCACCAGGGACTTCTCCAATTCGGCACCCCTCCACTTT
CASTRDFSNSAPLHF